This T cell receptor beta chain derives from a study of blood T cell repertoires in COVID-19. At the level of the study: The cDNA or gDNA used as material had been derived from T cells, B-cell-depleted T cells, or PBMCs.

Original data processing: Estimated nucleated cell counts came from reference gene primer amplification. The repertoire was sequenced with immunoSEQ multiplex PCR; TCRdb's copy has only in-frame clones and lacks some. From that table come the V and J calls and clone size; the DNA was used to work out D and trimming. The sample yields over 200,000 clones, 88% seen once. This clone was counted once. This CDR3 contains 15 residues. The clonotype originates from a woman in her 40s who had recovered from COVID-19. This chain joins TRBV21-1 and TRBJ1-5; the table gives TRBD1 as D, unverified against the DNA. TRBV21-1 is a pseudogene segment. Sequencing used peripheral blood. The CDR3 region is CASSTGDRKNQPQHF. CDR3 nucleotide sequence: TGTGCCAGCAGCACGGGGGACAGGAAGAATCAGCCCCAGCATTTT.